The 27 T cell receptor beta chains below were found in one sample sequenced in a study of cytomegalovirus exposure and HLA in healthy donors. The PCR employed 60 Vbeta primers together with 13 Jbeta primers. Clones were read by immunoSEQ multiplex PCR, and TCRdb kept only the in-frame ones, dropping some. The table has 120,000 or so clones, less than 85% seen once. Input material: PBMCs. Receptors were obtained from a man younger than 45 in good health and CMV-seronegative.

The chain combines TRBV4-1 with TRBJ1-2; 8 positions match TRBD1. The CDR3 length is 15 residues. Germline V gives CDR1 MGHRA, CDR2 YSYEKL. J gave up 4 bases and V 4 bases, and 8 bases lay outside the gene matches. In DNA form, the CDR3 reads TGCGCCAGCAGCCCCCGACAGGGGACGAGCTATGGCTACACCTTC. Encoded protein: CASSPRQGTSYGYTF.

V is TRBV19 and J is TRBJ1-3; 9 nucleotides align to TRBD1. Per germline, CDR1 LNHDA and CDR2 SQIVND (reference sequence). The CDR3 has 17 amino acids. The junction had 8 bases not matched to a gene; V was cut back by 5 bases and J by 0 bases. This CDR3 is CASSRRTGANSGNTIYF. In nucleotides, the CDR3 is TGTGCCAGTAGTCGACGGACAGGGGCCAACTCTGGAAACACCATATATTTT. Full variable domain (missing parts from reference TRBV19 and TRBJ1-3): DGGITQSPKYLFRKEGQNVTLSCEQNLNHDAMYWYRQDPGQGLRLIYYSQIVNDFQKGDIAEGYSVSREKKESFPLTVTSAQKNPTAFYLCASSRRTGANSGNTIYFGEGSWLTVV.

The chain couples TRBV28 to TRBJ1-1; 7 positions agree with TRBD1. This CDR3 has 16 residues. The germline V gene encodes CDR1 MDHEN and CDR2 SYDVKM. V lost 5 bases, J lost 4 bases, and 13 bases stayed unmatched. The CDR3 region has the DNA TGTGCCAGCAGTCTTCGATGGGGACAGCCACTCACTGAAGCTTTCTTT. Protein product: CASSLRWGQPLTEAFF. Complete variable domain (other parts from reference TRBV28 and TRBJ1-1): DVKVTQSSRYLVKRTGEKVFLECVQDMDHENMFWYRQDPGLGLRLIYFSYDVKMKEKGDIPEGYSVSREKKERFSLILESASTNQTSMYLCASSLRWGQPLTEAFFGQGTRLTVV.

The genes are TRBV27 and TRBJ2-2; 8 bases are shared with TRBD1. V lost 5 bases, J lost 4 bases, and 12 bases stayed unmatched. Looked up from germline, CDR1 is MNHEY and CDR2 is SMNVEV (reference sequence). The CDR3 spans 17 residues. The CDR3 reads CASSLKTTGDATGELFF. CDR3 DNA sequence: TGTGCCAGCAGTCTTAAGACGACAGGGGACGCCACCGGGGAGCTGTTTTTT.

J is TRBJ2-3 and V is TRBV28, with D unresolved. The germline V gene has CDR1 MDHEN and CDR2 SYDVKM. V was shortened by 7 bases and J by 1 base, with 15 bases between the two germline ends. CDR3 length: 15 amino acids. In DNA form, the CDR3 reads TGTGCCAGCATCCCCTCGGCGGTACGCACAGATACGCAGTATTTT. As protein: CASIPSAVRTDTQYF.

The chain is built from TRBV7-9 and TRBJ1-3; D not certain. CDR3 length: 15 amino acids. Germline-derived CDR1 and CDR2 are SEHNR and FQNEAQ (reference sequence). Trimming cost V 5 bases and J 2 bases, with 13 bases left between them. CDR3 residues: CASSLQSPTGNTIYF. The CDR3 coding sequence is TGTGCCAGCAGCCTACAGAGTCCAACTGGAAACACCATATATTTT.

V is TRBV4-1 and J is TRBJ2-7; 7 bases line up with TRBD2. The CDR3 runs 15 residues. From germline, CDR1 is MGHRA and CDR2 YSYEKL. With V trimmed by 3 bases and J by 4 bases, 9 bases remained unmatched. This CDR3 reads CASSQRAGDAYEQYF. The CDR3 DNA follows: TGCGCCAGCAGCCAGCGGGCGGGAGATGCTTACGAGCAGTACTTC.

This clone was detected only a few times. The V gene is TRBV5-1, the J gene TRBJ1-6; maybe TRBD1 (5 bases). The germline V gene has CDR1 SGHRS and CDR2 YFSETQ. Trimming shortened V by 0 bases and J by 13 bases, and 17 bases separated the two germline ends. The CDR3 length is 15 residues. CDR3 residues: CASSLDAGILSPLHF. The CDR3 bases are TGCGCCAGCAGCTTGGACGCAGGGATCCTTAGTCCCCTCCACTTT.

The J gene is TRBJ2-7, the V gene TRBV5-1, with D perhaps TRBD1 (5 bases). CDR1 and CDR2 from the germline V gene are SGHRS and YFSETQ. The CDR3 is 16 amino acids. V was clipped by 0 bases and J by 3 bases, with 16 bases between them. The CDR3 is CASSLAGPPHYYEQYF. The CDR3 nucleotides read TGCGCCAGCAGCTTGGCAGGGCCGCCCCACTACTACGAGCAGTACTTC.

This clone was counted between two and nine times. The rearrangement uses TRBV28 and TRBJ1-1; D ambiguous. The ends were cut back, 3 bases at V and 0 bases at J, with 20 bases in the middle. The germline gives CDR1 MDHEN, CDR2 SYDVKM. The CDR3 spans 18 residues. The CDR3 here is CASSFFGRSNPMNTEAFF. The CDR3 DNA reads as TGTGCCAGCAGTTTCTTTGGTCGGTCAAACCCCATGAACACTGAAGCTTTCTTT.

This clone was detected a few times. The chain is built from TRBV2 and TRBJ2-1; D is unresolved. V dropped 11 bases and J dropped 4 bases, with 9 bases sitting between them. CDR3 length equals 11 residues. Per germline, CDR1 SNHLY and CDR2 FYNNEI. CDR3 in amino acids: CAGENYNEQFF. The CDR3 DNA follows: TGTGCCGGAGAAAATTACAATGAGCAGTTCTTC.

J is TRBJ1-6 and V is TRBV7-2; D possibly corresponds to TRBD1 (6 bases). Trimming stripped 1 base from V and 7 bases from J, with 11 bases between. Germline lookup yields CDR1 SGHTA and CDR2 FQGNSA. The CDR3 is made up of 15 amino acids. The CDR3 coding sequence is TGTGCCAGCAGCTTAGGGCCAGGGGACAATTCACCCCTCCACTTT. The encoded protein is CASSLGPGDNSPLHF.

This sequence joins TRBV4-1 and TRBJ2-5; 10 bases line up with TRBD1. With the DNA end fitting TRBJ2-7 better, the J assignment may be wrong. The CDR3 covers 15 residues. From germline, CDR1 is MGHRA and CDR2 YSYEKL. CDR3 nucleotides: TGCGCCAGCAGCCAACCTCGACAGGGGGCCCACGAGCAGTACTTC. Its protein product is CASSQPRQGAHEQYF.

The chain recombines TRBV7-6 with TRBJ2-3; 9 bases are a match to TRBD2. The V and J ends lost 5 bases and 0 bases, in that order; junction bases with no gene match: 6. Germline CDR1 is SGHVS and CDR2 is FNYEAQ. The CDR3 loop spans 16 amino acids. The CDR3 DNA sequence: TGTGCCAGCAGCCCAGGTGGACTAGCGAGCACAGATACGCAGTATTTT. This gives the protein CASSPGGLASTDTQYF.

This clone was counted a few times. This chain uses TRBV6-6 with TRBJ2-7, with D possibly TRBD2 on 7 matching bases. The CDR3 is 15 residues long. The germline V gene has CDR1 MNHNY and CDR2 SVGAGI (reference sequence). Trimming removed 7 bases at V and 5 bases at J, with 21 bases between. The CDR3 reads CASTKAGAPDNEQYF. In nucleotides, the CDR3 is TGTGCCAGCACCAAGGCGGGGGCCCCTGATAACGAGCAGTACTTC.

The chain carries TRBV7-9 and TRBJ2-5; D remains ambiguous. Germline-derived CDR1 and CDR2 are SEHNR and FQNEAQ (reference sequence). This CDR3 has 13 amino acids. The germline V and J ends were trimmed by 5 bases and 2 bases, with 9 bases remaining between them. The CDR3 sequence: CASSNSHQETQYF. Written as DNA, the CDR3 is TGTGCCAGCAGCAACTCCCATCAAGAGACCCAGTACTTC.

This clone was recorded a few times. The V call is TRBV5-1, the J call TRBJ2-1, with 14 bases matching TRBD2. J lost 4 bases, V lost 0 bases, and 15 bases had no gene match. CDR1 SGHRS and CDR2 YFSETQ come from the germline V gene. The CDR3 has 21 amino acids. The CDR3: CASSLALRQGLAGAAYNEQFF. CDR3 coding DNA: TGCGCCAGCAGCTTGGCCTTACGACAGGGACTAGCGGGAGCTGCGTACAATGAGCAGTTCTTC.

Of note for this clone: The junction departs from the called germline gene at one end, perhaps through a read error. The chain is built from TRBV6-5 and TRBJ1-2; maybe TRBD1 (6 bases). The CDR3 loop spans 15 amino acids. The germline V gene encodes CDR1 MNHEY and CDR2 SVGAGI. CDR3 DNA sequence: TGTGCCAGCAGTTACGATGGGGGCGCTGGATATGGCTACCCCTTC. Encoded protein: CASSYDGGAGYGYPF.

V and J are TRBV7-3 and TRBJ2-3; TRBD2 aligns across 8 bases. CDR3 length: 15 residues. Germline trimming cut 4 bases from V and 0 bases from J; bases unmatched to any gene: 3. Germline-derived CDR1 and CDR2 are SGHTA and FQGTGA. CDR3 loop: CASSSPSGSTDTQYF. Written as DNA, the CDR3 is TGTGCCAGCAGCTCCCCTAGCGGGAGCACAGATACGCAGTATTTT. Supplemented by reference TRBV7-3 and TRBJ2-3, the full variable domain reads GAGVSQTPSNKVTEKGKYVELRCDPISGHTALYWYRQSLGQGPEFLIYFQGTGAADDSGLPNDRFFAVRPEGSVSTLKIQRTERGDSAVYLCASSSPSGSTDTQYFGPGTRLTVL.

This chain uses TRBV4-2 with TRBJ2-2, with TRBD2 identical over 8 bases. The trim removed 3 bases at V and 7 bases at J, leaving 19 bases unmatched. Per the germline V gene, CDR1 is LGHNA and CDR2 is YNFKEQ. This CDR3 comprises 19 residues. The DNA for the CDR3 is TGTGCCAGCAGCCACCTGACACCCACTCCGGGACTAGATGGCGGGGAGCTGTTTTTT. This translates into CASSHLTPTPGLDGGELFF.

This chain connects TRBV20-1 to TRBJ2-1; 7 bases line up with TRBD2. Losses at the gene ends were 4 bases for V and 9 bases for J; bases not matched to a gene: 3. This CDR3 is 11 amino acids long. The germline V gene encodes CDR1 DFQATT and CDR2 SNEGSKA (reference sequence). In nucleotides, the CDR3 is TGCAGTGCTACCTCTAGCGGTGAGCAGTTCTTC. Protein: CSATSSGEQFF.

This chain connects TRBV2 to TRBJ2-7, with TRBD2 matching 12 bases. The trim removed 6 bases at V and 2 bases at J, leaving 8 bases unmatched. The CDR3 has 16 residues. Germline CDR1 is SNHLY and CDR2 is FYNNEI. This chain's CDR3 is CASSAILAGGPYEQYF. The CDR3 DNA is TGTGCCAGCAGCGCTATTCTAGCGGGAGGGCCCTACGAGCAGTACTTC.

The chain employs TRBV9 and TRBJ2-1; TRBD2 agrees at 13 bases. In germline, CDR1 is SGDLS, CDR2 YYNGEE. The V and J ends lost 4 bases and 6 bases, in that order; junction bases with no gene match: 4. This CDR3 is built from 15 residues. CDR3 sequence (DNA): TGTGCCAGCAGCCCCCGACTAGCGGGGGGCAATGAGCAGTTCTTC. It specifies CASSPRLAGGNEQFF.

The V call is TRBV5-4, the J call TRBJ1-4; no reliable D call. There are 17 residues in the CDR3. The germline gives CDR1 SGHNT, CDR2 YYREEE (reference sequence). V was cut by 3 bases and J by 0 bases, with 15 bases left in between. The CDR3, as DNA: TGTGCCAGCAGCTGGGGAACGTCGAGGGCAACTAATGAAAAACTGTTTTTT. It encodes CASSWGTSRATNEKLFF. Based on the CDR3 plus reference TRBV5-4 and TRBJ1-4, the full variable domain is ETGVTQSPTHLIKTRGQQVTLRCSSQSGHNTVSWYQQALGQGPQFIFQYYREEENGRGNFPPRFSGLQFPNYSSELNVNALELDDSALYLCASSWGTSRATNEKLFFGSGTQLSVL.

The rearrangement links TRBV27 to TRBJ1-3, with 7 bases that match TRBD1. From germline, CDR1 is MNHEY and CDR2 SMNVEV (reference sequence). V lost 8 bases, J lost 2 bases, and 6 bases stayed unmatched. The CDR3 is 14 residues long. CDR3 bases: TGTGCCAGCGGCCGGCAGGGGGCTGGAAACACCATATATTTT. It encodes CASGRQGAGNTIYF.

The J gene is TRBJ2-7, the V gene TRBV19, with D possibly matching TRBD2 (5 bases). CDR1 LNHDA and CDR2 SQIVND come from the germline V gene (reference sequence). The CDR3 covers 15 residues. Deletions cut 6 bases from V and 6 bases from J, with 21 bases between. CDR3 in amino acids: CASSRPGTSTFEQYF. In DNA form, the CDR3 reads TGTGCCAGTAGCCGACCGGGAACAAGCACCTTCGAGCAGTACTTC.

In its sample, this clone was seen once. J is TRBJ2-1 and V is TRBV7-6; TRBD2 agrees at 9 bases. Trimming at V came to 5 bases and at J to 9 bases, leaving 11 bases not matched to a gene. This CDR3 spans 15 amino acids. Germline V gene lookup returns CDR1 SGHVS and CDR2 FNYEAQ. The CDR3 loop is CASSQTSGGGIEQFF. CDR3 DNA: TGTGCCAGCAGCCAGACTAGCGGAGGCGGGATTGAGCAGTTCTTC.